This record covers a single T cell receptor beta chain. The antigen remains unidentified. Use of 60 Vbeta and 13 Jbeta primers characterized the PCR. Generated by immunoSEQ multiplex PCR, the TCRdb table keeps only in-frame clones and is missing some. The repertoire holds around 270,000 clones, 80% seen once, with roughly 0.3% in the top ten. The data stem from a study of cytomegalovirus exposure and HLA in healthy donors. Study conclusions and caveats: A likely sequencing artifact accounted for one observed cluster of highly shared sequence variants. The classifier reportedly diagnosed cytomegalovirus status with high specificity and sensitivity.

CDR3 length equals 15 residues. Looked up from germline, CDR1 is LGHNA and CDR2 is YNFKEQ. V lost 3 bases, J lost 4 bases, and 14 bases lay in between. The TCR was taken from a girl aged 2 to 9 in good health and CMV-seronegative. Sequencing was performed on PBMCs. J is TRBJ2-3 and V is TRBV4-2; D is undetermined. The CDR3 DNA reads TGTGCCAGCAGCCACCGAGCCCCCACCCCAGATACGCAGTATTTT. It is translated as CASSHRAPTPDTQYF.